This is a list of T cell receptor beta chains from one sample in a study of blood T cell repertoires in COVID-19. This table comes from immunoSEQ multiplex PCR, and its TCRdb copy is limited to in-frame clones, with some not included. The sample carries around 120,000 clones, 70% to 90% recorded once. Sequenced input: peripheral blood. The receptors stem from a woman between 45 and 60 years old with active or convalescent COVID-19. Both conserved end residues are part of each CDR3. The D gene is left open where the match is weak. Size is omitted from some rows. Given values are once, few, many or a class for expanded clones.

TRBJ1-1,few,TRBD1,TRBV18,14,CASSPGTGAPEAFF,TGTGCCAGCTCACCAGGGACAGGGGCCCCTGAAGCTTTCTTT
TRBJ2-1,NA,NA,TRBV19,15,CASSPRQEARGEQFF,TGTGCCAGTAGCCCCCGGCAGGAGGCCCGGGGTGAGCAGTTCTTC
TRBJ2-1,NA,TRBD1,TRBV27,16,CASSLSGQGAYNEQFF,TGTGCCAGCAGTTTATCTGGGCAGGGGGCCTACAATGAGCAGTTCTTC
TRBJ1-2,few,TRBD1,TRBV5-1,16,CASSSQSQGSVLGYTF,TGCGCCAGCAGCTCCCAATCACAGGGGTCCGTCCTGGGCTACACCTTC
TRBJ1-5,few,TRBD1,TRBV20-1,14,CSASRGQGEQPQHF,TGCAGTGCTAGTCGAGGACAGGGCGAACAGCCCCAGCATTTT
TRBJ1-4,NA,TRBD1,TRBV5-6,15,CASSWGQGENEKLFF,TGTGCCAGCAGCTGGGGACAGGGAGAAAATGAAAAACTGTTTTTT
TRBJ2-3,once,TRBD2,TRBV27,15,CASSPGLAVTDTQYF,TGTGCCAGCAGTCCAGGACTAGCGGTCACAGATACGCAGTATTTT
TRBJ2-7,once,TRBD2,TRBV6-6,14,CASRPGLAHDEQYF,TGTGCCAGCAGGCCGGGACTAGCGCACGACGAGCAGTACTTC
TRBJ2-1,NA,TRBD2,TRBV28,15,CASNPSGRAGPEQFF,TGTGCCAGCAACCCTAGCGGGAGGGCCGGCCCTGAGCAGTTCTTC
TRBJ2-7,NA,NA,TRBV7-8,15,CASSLNGGISYEQYF,TGTGCCAGCAGCTTAAACGGCGGAATCTCCTACGAGCAGTACTTC
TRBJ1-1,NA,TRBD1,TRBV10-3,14,CAISGDRYNTEAFF,TGTGCCATCAGTGGGGACAGATATAACACTGAAGCTTTCTTT
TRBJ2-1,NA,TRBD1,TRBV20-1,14,CSASVGTGPGEQFF,TGCAGTGCTAGTGTTGGGACAGGGCCCGGTGAGCAGTTCTTC